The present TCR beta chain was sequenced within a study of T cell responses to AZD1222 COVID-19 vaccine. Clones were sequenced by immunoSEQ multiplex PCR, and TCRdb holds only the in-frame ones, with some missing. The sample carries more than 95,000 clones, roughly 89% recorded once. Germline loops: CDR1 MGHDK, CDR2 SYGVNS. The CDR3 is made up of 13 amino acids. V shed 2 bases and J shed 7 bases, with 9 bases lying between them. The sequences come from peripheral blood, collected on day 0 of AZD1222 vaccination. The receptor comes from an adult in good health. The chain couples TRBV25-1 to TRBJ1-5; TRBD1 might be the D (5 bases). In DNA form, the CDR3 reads TGTGCCAGCAGTGAACAGGGCCCCCAGCCCCAGCATTTT. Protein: CASSEQGPQPQHF.